Here is one T cell receptor beta chain with its context. A much larger clone differs by one base, so this may be a read error. The sample is drawn from a study of kidney transplant recipient with SARS-CoV-2 infection. TCRdb analysed the reads with MiXCR anew, one entry per CDR3 protein. The table includes fewer than 250,000 distinct CDR3 sequences, about 30% detected once. The TCR originated in a young adult male patient who had COVID-19 and was a kidney transplant recipient. Some T cells could come from the graft donor. The sample consisted of a blood sample, taken at baseline and on day 111 from a kidney transplant recipient.

The CDR3 bases are TGTGCCAGCAGTTACTCGACAAGGTATAGCAGGGGTGGCCACGAGCAGTACTTC. Translating it yields CASSYSTRYSRGGHEQYF. V gene TRBV6-5 combines with J gene TRBJ2-7, with D maybe TRBD1 (6 bases). Trimming took off 0 bases at V and 5 bases at J, with 23 bases between the two ends. Germline lookup yields CDR1 MNHEY and CDR2 SVGAGI. CDR3 length: 18 residues.